These T cell receptor beta chains were read from a single sample in a study of blood T cell repertoires in COVID-19. The repertoire was sequenced with immunoSEQ multiplex PCR; TCRdb's copy has only in-frame clones and lacks some. The data contain about 98,000 clones, around 90% of them singletons. The sample consisted of peripheral blood. These TCRs come from a man aged 45 to 65 with active COVID-19. The CDR3 runs from the conserved cysteine through the conserved F or W.

TRBV5-6	TRBJ1-2	CASSSIGQGKGYTF
TRBV7-2	TRBJ2-3	CASRSNRLGGGTDTQYF
TRBV11-1	TRBJ2-3	CATSGQDTDTQYF
TRBV4-2	TRBJ2-6	CASSLQGLKFGANVLTF
TRBV4-1	TRBJ1-6	CASSQPRQGRNSPLHF
TRBV30	TRBJ1-3	CAWADRGNTIYF
TRBV7-6	TRBJ2-7	CASSLRQGGLGEQYF
TRBV6-6	TRBJ1-1	CASSYDRLNTEAFF
TRBV11-2	TRBJ1-2	CASSPLTGSWQNDGYTF
TRBV15	TRBJ1-4	CATSRGSNEKLFF
TRBV5-4	TRBJ2-1	CASSLVGDSNEQFF
TRBV7-8	TRBJ2-7	CASSAQSGNSREQYF
TRBV5-1	TRBJ2-3	CASSLAAGQSTDTQYF
TRBV6-5	TRBJ1-1	CAFANRGGTEAFF
TRBV9	TRBJ1-2	CASSVVKGVRGYTF
TRBV2	TRBJ1-1	CASKRVGDTEAFF
TRBV5-1	TRBJ1-2	CASSSQADSAYGYTF
TRBV19	TRBJ1-5	CASSISWGGNQPQHF
TRBV5-1	TRBJ2-1	CASGIAQGNNEQFF
TRBV16	TRBJ2-1	CASSRQAGTGGNEQFF
TRBV6-1	TRBJ2-1	CASSASPGGGFNEQFF
TRBV27	TRBJ1-2	CASSLRGSAGTSLGYTF
TRBV25-1	TRBJ2-7	CASSVETSEQYF
TRBV10-3	TRBJ1-2	CAAHSGYGYTF
TRBV30	TRBJ1-1	CAWSRLRTSSEAFF
TRBV5-6	TRBJ2-7	CASSLGGGLGYEQYF
TRBV4-2	TRBJ2-2	CASSQDQTSTGELFF
TRBV9	TRBJ2-2	CASSVRARTDTGELFF
TRBV10-3	TRBJ2-2	CAIRTGGDTGELFF
TRBV4-3	TRBJ1-2	CASSGWTTDTNYGYTF
TRBV3-1/TRBV3-2	TRBJ2-7	CASSTPGQVYEQYF
TRBV9	TRBJ2-5	CASSVSGTSEETQYF
TRBV7-2	TRBJ1-6	CASRLMGGSNSPLHF
TRBV2	TRBJ1-4	CASSERLVREKLFF
TRBV5-5	TRBJ1-3	CASSPGTVSGNTIYF
TRBV7-2	TRBJ1-6	CASSQWTGIVIGNSPLHF
TRBV3-1/TRBV3-2	TRBJ2-7	CASSQAGTGVKQYF
TRBV12-3/TRBV12-4	TRBJ2-1	CASSRTDNNEQFF
TRBV3-1/TRBV3-2	TRBJ1-5	CASSQSVSNQPQHF
TRBV3-1/TRBV3-2	TRBJ2-1	CASSLRPGGLLNEQFF
TRBV6-2/TRBV6-3	TRBJ2-2	CASSLQGGDTGELFF
TRBV29-1	TRBJ2-5	CSVELTSWQETQYF
TRBV5-1	TRBJ2-2	CASKRLAGGPNPGELFF
TRBV6-5	TRBJ2-5	CASSLRRTGTQYF
TRBV30	TRBJ1-2	CAWSVLGGYTF
TRBV9	TRBJ1-2	CASSAGIHGYTF
TRBV6-5	TRBJ2-1	CASRSSFHEQFF
TRBV9	TRBJ1-2	CASSARGGHYGYTF
TRBV5-1	TRBJ2-5	CASSLGAGQETQYF
TRBV19	TRBJ2-7	CASSLGTAYEQYF
TRBV6-2/TRBV6-3	TRBJ1-3	CASSPHRTGIGNTIYF
TRBV21-1	TRBJ2-2	CASSALTATGELFF
TRBV6-2/TRBV6-3	TRBJ2-3	CASSHSPPGTDTQYF
TRBV28	TRBJ2-3	CASYRDRGSDTQYF